This T cell receptor (beta chain) appears in the sequencing data of a study of T cell changes during pregnancy in multiple sclerosis. Using immunoSEQ multiplex PCR, the repertoire was profiled, and TCRdb retains in-frame clones only, with some absent. The sample carries approximately 43,000 clones, roughly 80% recorded once. Per the germline V gene, CDR1 is MGHDK and CDR2 is SYGVNS. This CDR3 contains 15 residues. V shed 2 bases and J shed 5 bases, with 15 bases lying between them. This TCR was recovered from a female donor with multiple sclerosis, enrolled in a pregnancy study. The chain recombines TRBV25-1 with TRBJ1-2, with D perhaps matching TRBD1 (6 bases). Sequences were derived from CD4+ T cells from peripheral blood mononuclear cells, sampled before pregnancy. The CDR3 reads CASSEGAGALYGYTF. CDR3 bases: TGTGCCAGCAGTGAAGGGGCAGGGGCCCTGTATGGCTACACCTTC.